This T cell receptor (beta chain) was identified in a study of human T cells and chemical hapten exposure. Study summary: Patients, a majority of them female, were diagnosed with alopecia areata, totalis or universalis. Study-wide results and limits: Alopecia affecting every donor means their immune response may not match healthy people's. Clustering by CDR3 similarity yielded significantly more large clusters from expanded TCRs than controls.

This clonotype has ten or more counts. Its antigen is not known. Time point here: pre-sensitization, week 0. Stated treatment: therapeutic diphenylcyclopropenone sensitization with weekly scalp DPC. This CDR3 has 16 amino acids. The germline CDR1 and CDR2 sequences are LGHDT and YNNKEL (reference sequence). Trimming removed 4 bases at V and 0 bases at J, with 13 bases between. Individual cDNA molecules in this library carried unique molecular identifiers. TCRdb itself ran the RACE reads through MiXCR, one entry per CDR3 protein. The sample lists about 290,000 distinct CDR3 sequences, around 7.7% occurring once.

This chain uses TRBV3-1 with TRBJ1-3; D is unresolved. The clonotype was recovered from a man aged 18 to 35 with alopecia areata. Some clones in this sample may be carry-over from other donors' samples. This specimen was whole blood, taken in connection with sensitization to the hapten diphenylcyclopropenone (DPC). CDR3 coding DNA: TGTGCCAGCAGCCTTCCGCGGACGGACTCTGGAAACACCATATATTTT. The encoded protein is CASSLPRTDSGNTIYF.